Sequencing of this TCR beta chain was carried out in a study of Ad26.COV2.S vaccination and SARS-CoV-2 variants. Overall study: Into the muscle, Ad26.COV2.S was dosed once or twice, 56 days apart. Study results and limitations: Considerable breadth of spike-specific CD8+ and CD4+ T cell responses has reportedly been documented following vaccination.

This table comes from immunoSEQ multiplex PCR, and its TCRdb copy is limited to in-frame clones, with some not included. The table lists some 320,000 clones, about 86% of them singletons. With regard to this clone: What it recognizes is unknown.

Indicated treatment: some 20 received Ad26.COV2.S at low or high dose, single or two shots; several received placebo; per-sample allocation not given. All samples were drawn on day 63, counting from the first vaccine or placebo injection. This CDR3 contains 14 residues. Per germline, CDR1 SGHTS and CDR2 YDEGEE. The germline V and J ends were trimmed by 4 bases and 1 base, with 9 bases remaining between them. The J gene is TRBJ1-3, the V gene TRBV5-8; tentatively, D is TRBD1 (5 bases). The receptor's source is a person between 18 and 59 years old who received the Ad26.COV2.S COVID-19 vaccine or a placebo. The sequencing used peripheral blood, collected in a trial of Ad26.COV2.S vaccine versus placebo. This CDR3 is CASSRQGSGNTIYF. The CDR3 DNA reads as TGTGCCAGCAGCCGGCAGGGTTCTGGAAACACCATATATTTT.